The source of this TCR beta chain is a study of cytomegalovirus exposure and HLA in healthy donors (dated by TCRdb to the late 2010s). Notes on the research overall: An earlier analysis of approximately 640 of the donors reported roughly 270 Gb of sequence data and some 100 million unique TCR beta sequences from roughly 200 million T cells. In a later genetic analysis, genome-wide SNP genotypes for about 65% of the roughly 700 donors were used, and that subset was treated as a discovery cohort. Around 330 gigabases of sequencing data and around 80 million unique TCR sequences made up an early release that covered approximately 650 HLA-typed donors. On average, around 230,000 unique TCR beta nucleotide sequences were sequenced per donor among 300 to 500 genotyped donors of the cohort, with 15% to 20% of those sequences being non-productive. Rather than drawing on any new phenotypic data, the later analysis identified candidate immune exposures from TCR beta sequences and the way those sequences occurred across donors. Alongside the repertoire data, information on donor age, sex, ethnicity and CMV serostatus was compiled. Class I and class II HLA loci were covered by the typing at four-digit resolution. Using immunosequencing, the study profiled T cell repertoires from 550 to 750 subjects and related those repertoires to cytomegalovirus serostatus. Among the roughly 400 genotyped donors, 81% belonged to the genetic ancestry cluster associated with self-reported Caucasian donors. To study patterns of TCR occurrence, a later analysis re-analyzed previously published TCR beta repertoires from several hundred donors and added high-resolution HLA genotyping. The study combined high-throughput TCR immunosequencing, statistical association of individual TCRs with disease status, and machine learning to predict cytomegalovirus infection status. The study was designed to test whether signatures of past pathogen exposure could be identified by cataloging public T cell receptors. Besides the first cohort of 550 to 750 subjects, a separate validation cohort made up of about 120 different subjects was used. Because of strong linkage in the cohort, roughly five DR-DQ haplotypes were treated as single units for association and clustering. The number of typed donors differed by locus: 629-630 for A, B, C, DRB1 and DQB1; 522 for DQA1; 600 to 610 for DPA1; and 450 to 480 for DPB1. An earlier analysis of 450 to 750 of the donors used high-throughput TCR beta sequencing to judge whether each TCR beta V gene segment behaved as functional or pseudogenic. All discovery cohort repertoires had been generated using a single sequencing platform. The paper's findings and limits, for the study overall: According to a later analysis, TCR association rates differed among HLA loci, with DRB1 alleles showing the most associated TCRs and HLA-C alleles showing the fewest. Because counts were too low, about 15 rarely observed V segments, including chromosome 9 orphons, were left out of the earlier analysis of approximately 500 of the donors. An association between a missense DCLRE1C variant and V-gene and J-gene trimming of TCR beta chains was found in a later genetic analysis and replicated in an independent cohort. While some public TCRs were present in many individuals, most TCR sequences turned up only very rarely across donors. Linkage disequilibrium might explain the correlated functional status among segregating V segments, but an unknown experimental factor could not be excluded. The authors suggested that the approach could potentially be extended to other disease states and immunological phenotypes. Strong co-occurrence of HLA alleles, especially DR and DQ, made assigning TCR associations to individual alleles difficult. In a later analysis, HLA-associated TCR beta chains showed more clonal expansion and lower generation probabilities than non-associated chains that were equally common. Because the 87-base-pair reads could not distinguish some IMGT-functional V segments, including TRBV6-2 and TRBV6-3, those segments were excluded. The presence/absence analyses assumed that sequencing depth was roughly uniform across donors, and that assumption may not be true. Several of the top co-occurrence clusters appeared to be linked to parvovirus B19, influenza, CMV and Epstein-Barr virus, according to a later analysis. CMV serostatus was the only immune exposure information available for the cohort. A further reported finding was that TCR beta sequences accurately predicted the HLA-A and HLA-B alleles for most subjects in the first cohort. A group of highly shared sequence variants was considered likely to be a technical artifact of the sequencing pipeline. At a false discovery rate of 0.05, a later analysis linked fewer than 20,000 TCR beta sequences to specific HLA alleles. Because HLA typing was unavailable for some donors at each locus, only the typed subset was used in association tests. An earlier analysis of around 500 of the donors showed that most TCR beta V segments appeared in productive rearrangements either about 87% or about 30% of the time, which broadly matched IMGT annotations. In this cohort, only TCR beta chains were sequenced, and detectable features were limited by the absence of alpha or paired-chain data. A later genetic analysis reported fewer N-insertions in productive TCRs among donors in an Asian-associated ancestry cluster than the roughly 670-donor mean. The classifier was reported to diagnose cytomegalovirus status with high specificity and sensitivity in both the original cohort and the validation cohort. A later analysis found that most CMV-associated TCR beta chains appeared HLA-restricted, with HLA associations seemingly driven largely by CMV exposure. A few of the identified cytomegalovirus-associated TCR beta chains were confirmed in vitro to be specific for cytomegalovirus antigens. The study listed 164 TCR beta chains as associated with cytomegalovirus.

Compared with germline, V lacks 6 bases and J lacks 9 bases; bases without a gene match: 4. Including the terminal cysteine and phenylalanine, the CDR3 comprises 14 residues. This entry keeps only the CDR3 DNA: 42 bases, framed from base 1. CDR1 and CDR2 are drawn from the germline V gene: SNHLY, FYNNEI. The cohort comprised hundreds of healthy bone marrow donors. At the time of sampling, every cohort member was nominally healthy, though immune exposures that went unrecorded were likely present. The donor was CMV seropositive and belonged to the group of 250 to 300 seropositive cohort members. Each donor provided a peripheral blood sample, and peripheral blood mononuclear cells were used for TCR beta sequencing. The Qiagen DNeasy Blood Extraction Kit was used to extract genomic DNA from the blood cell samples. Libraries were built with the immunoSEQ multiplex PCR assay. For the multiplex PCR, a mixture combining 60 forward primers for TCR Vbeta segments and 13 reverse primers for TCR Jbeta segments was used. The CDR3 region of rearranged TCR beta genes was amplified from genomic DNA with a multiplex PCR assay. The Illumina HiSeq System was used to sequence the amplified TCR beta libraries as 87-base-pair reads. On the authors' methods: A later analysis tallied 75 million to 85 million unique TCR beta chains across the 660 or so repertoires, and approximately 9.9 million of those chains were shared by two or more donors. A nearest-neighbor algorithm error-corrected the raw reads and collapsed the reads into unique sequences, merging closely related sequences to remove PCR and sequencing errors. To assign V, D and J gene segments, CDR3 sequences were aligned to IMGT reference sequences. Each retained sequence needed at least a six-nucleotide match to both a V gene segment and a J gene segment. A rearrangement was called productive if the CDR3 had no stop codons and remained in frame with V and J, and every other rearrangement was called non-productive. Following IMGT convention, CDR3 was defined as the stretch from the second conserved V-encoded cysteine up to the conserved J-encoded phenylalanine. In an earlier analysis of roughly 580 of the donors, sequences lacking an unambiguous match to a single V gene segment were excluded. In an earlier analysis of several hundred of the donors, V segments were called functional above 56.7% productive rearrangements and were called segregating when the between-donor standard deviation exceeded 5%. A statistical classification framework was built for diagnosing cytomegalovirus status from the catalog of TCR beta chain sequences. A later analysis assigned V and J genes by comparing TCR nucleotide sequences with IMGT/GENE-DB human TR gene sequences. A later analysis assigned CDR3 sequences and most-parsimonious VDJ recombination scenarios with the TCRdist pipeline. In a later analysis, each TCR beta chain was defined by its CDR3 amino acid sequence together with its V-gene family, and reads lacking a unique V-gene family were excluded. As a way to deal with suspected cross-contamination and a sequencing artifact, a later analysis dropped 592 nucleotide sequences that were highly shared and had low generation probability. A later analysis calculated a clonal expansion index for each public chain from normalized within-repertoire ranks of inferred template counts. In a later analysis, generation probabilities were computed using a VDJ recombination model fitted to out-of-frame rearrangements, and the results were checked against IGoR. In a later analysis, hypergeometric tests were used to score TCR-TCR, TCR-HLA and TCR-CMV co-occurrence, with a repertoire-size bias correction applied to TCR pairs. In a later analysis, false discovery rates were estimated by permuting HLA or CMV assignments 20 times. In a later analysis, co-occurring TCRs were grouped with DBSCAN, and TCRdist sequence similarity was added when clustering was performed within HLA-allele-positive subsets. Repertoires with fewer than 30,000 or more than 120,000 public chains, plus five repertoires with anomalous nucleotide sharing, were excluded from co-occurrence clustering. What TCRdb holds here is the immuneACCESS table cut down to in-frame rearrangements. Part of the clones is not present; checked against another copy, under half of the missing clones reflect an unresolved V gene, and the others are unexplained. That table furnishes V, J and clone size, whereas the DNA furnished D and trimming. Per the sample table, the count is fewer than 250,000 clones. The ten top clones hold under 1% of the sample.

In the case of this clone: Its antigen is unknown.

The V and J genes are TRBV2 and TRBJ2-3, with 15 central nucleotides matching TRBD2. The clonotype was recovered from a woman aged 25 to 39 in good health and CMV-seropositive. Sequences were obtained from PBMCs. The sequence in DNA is TGTGCCAGCAGCCGAGGACTAGCGGGGGGGACGCAGTATTTT. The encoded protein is CASSRGLAGGTQYF.